One and the same sample provided the 30 T cell receptor beta chains below, sequenced in a study of blood T cell repertoires in COVID-19. Produced via immunoSEQ multiplex PCR; TCRdb's table is partial and in-frame only. The repertoire consists of about 110,000 clones, with approximately 80% occurring once and the leading ten covering about 4%. Material for sequencing was peripheral blood. These receptors were taken from a woman in her 70s with acute or convalescent COVID-19.

V and J are TRBV19 and TRBJ2-1; D not resolved. Germline V lookup: CDR1 LNHDA, CDR2 SQIVND (reference sequence). CDR3 size: 15 residues. Trimming pared 6 bases from V and 0 bases from J, leaving 12 bases between. The CDR3 coding sequence is TGTGCCAGTAGGACCGCTAGTAGCTCCTACAATGAGCAGTTCTTC. Amino acid sequence: CASRTASSSYNEQFF.

The V and J genes are TRBV7-9 and TRBJ2-7, with TRBD2 matching 10 bases. The CDR3 covers 17 residues. V shed 5 bases and J 6 bases; nucleotides not matched to a gene: 16. The germline gives CDR1 SEHNR, CDR2 FQNEAQ (reference sequence). Here the CDR3 reads CASSPHPPASGSSEQYF. DNA of the CDR3: TGTGCCAGCAGCCCCCACCCTCCCGCTAGCGGGAGTAGCGAGCAGTACTTC.

The chain combines TRBV28 with TRBJ1-2; 8 nucleotides match TRBD1. Germline CDR1 and CDR2: MDHEN and SYDVKM. Unmatched junction bases numbered 4, after V lost 6 bases and J lost 4 bases. This CDR3 is 13 amino acids long. The chain's CDR3 is CASRGQAAYGYTF. CDR3 DNA: TGTGCCAGCAGGGGACAGGCGGCCTATGGCTACACCTTC.

The chain joins TRBV6-5 to TRBJ1-5; no definite D call. This CDR3 comprises 15 residues. Trimming removed 6 bases from V and 7 bases from J, with 19 bases in between. CDR1 is MNHEY and CDR2 is SVGAGI in the germline V gene. The CDR3 DNA reads TGTGCCAGCAGGGATCTGTGGGGAGTCGGGCAGCCCCAGCATTTT. Its protein product is CASRDLWGVGQPQHF.

This clone appeared a single time. The genes are TRBV9 and TRBJ1-2; 10 nucleotides agree with TRBD1. This CDR3 is 17 amino acids long. V shed 2 bases, J shed 9 bases, and the junction held 16 bases outside the gene matches. CDR1 is SGDLS and CDR2 is YYNGEE in the germline V gene. In DNA form, the CDR3 reads TGTGCCAGCAGCGTGGGTGGATTGACAGGGGGCGTTCGAAGCTACACCTTC. Translation: CASSVGGLTGGVRSYTF.

The rearrangement uses TRBV9 and TRBJ2-7; D remains unclear. CDR3 size: 15 residues. The germline V gene has CDR1 SGDLS and CDR2 YYNGEE. Trimming took off 0 bases at V and 3 bases at J, with 13 bases between the two ends. The CDR3 DNA is TGTGCCAGCAGCGTAGGAGCTACTGAGAGCTACGAGCAGTACTTC. Protein: CASSVGATESYEQYF.

This chain links TRBV28 with TRBJ1-1; no definite D call. V shed 2 bases and J shed 3 bases, with 16 bases lying between them. The CDR3 loop spans 16 amino acids. CDR1 is MDHEN, CDR2 SYDVKM, per germline. The CDR3 spells CASSLVGSPVHTEAFF. As DNA, the CDR3 is TGTGCCAGCAGTTTAGTGGGCAGCCCGGTGCACACTGAAGCTTTCTTT.

This sequence joins TRBV5-1 and TRBJ1-1, with D possibly matching TRBD1 (6 bases). Germline V CDR1 and CDR2: SGHRS, YFSETQ. Deletions cut 4 bases from V and 0 bases from J, with 13 bases between. This CDR3 is 15 amino acids long. CDR3 in DNA: TGCGCCAGCAGCGGGGACAAGGCCTTGAACACTGAAGCTTTCTTT. Protein product: CASSGDKALNTEAFF.

The chain joins TRBV7-3 to TRBJ2-3; 7 bases agree with TRBD1. With 5 bases clipped from V and 3 bases from J, the junction kept 8 bases outside the gene matches. The CDR3 sequence is 15 residues long. Germline V lookup: CDR1 SGHTA, CDR2 FQGTGA. CDR3 sequence: CASSQQGVWTDTQYF. As DNA, the CDR3 is TGTGCCAGCAGCCAGCAGGGGGTATGGACAGATACGCAGTATTTT.

This chain joins TRBV2 and TRBJ1-1; a weak D match, TRBD1 (6 bases). The CDR3 loop spans 17 amino acids. V lost 5 bases, J lost 5 bases, and 24 bases lay in between. The V gene's germline CDR1 is SNHLY and CDR2 FYNNEI. CDR3 sequence reads: CASSPSVGASRRTEAFF. The CDR3 nucleotides are TGTGCCAGCAGTCCCTCGGTGGGGGCTTCCCGAAGAACTGAAGCTTTCTTT.

The rearrangement joins TRBV18 to TRBJ2-5; the D is unclear. Germline CDR1 and CDR2: KGHSH and LQKENI. CDR3 length equals 15 residues. The V and J ends lost 3 bases and 7 bases respectively, with 18 bases between them. The CDR3 loop is CASSPQRLTIGTQYF. Written as DNA, the CDR3 is TGTGCCAGCTCACCCCAAAGACTCACAATCGGGACCCAGTACTTC.

V gene TRBV4-2 combines with J gene TRBJ2-3, with 7 bases fitting TRBD1. V shed 7 bases and J 6 bases; nucleotides not matched to a gene: 10. Germline V gene sequence: CDR1 LGHNA, CDR2 YNFKEQ. The CDR3 loop spans 14 amino acids. CDR3 residues: CASNLGGLDDTQYF. The CDR3 region has the DNA TGTGCCAGCAATTTAGGGGGCCTCGATGATACGCAGTATTTT.

The chain is built from TRBV6-2 or TRBV6-3 and TRBJ2-7; 7 nucleotides line up with TRBD1. Trimming removed 0 bases from V and 3 bases from J; junction bases left unmatched: 2. Germline CDR1 reads MNHEY; CDR2 reads SVGEGT. The CDR3 consists of 14 residues. CDR3 amino acids: CASSYSGGRYEQYV. As DNA, the CDR3 is TGTGCCAGCAGTTACTCAGGGGGCCGCTACGAGCAGTACGTC.

This clone is a singleton in its sample. The CDR3 spells CAIPGQGVQETQYF. CDR3 nucleotides: TGTGCCATCCCGGGACAGGGGGTCCAAGAGACCCAGTACTTC. J is TRBJ2-5 and V is TRBV21-1; the table's TRBD1 call for D was not verified on the DNA. TRBV21-1 is a listed pseudogene. The CDR3 extends over 14 amino acids.

The rearrangement links TRBV7-2 to TRBJ2-1; no definite D call. Germline values: CDR1 SGHTA, CDR2 FQGNSA. The V end was cut by 5 bases, the J end by 10 bases, with 15 bases between. This CDR3 has 13 residues. The CDR3 is CASSPSGYGEQFF. Written as DNA, the CDR3 is TGTGCCAGCAGCCCTTCCGGGTATGGAGAGCAGTTCTTC. The variable domain in full, with the rest retrieved from reference TRBV7-2 and TRBJ2-1, is GAGVSQSPSNKVTEKGKDVELRCDPISGHTALYWYRQSLGQGLEFLIYFQGNSAPDKSGLPSDRFSAERTGGSVSTLTIQRTQQEDSAVYLCASSPSGYGEQFFGPGTRLTVL.

The chain uses TRBV10-3 and TRBJ2-5, with unresolved D. V lost 6 bases and J 4 bases, leaving 6 bases between the germline ends. In germline, CDR1 is ENHRY, CDR2 SYGVKD. CDR3 length: 11 residues. Here the CDR3 reads CAISAGETQYF. CDR3 DNA sequence: TGTGCCATCAGCGCCGGAGAGACCCAGTACTTC.

The rearrangement uses TRBV13 and TRBJ1-1; tentatively, D is TRBD1 (6 bases). The CDR3 is 15 amino acids. CDR1 and CDR2 from the germline V gene are PRHDT and FYEKMQ (reference sequence). With 8 bases removed from V and 7 bases from J, the gap between germline ends came to 23 bases. CDR3 bases: TGTGCCAGCCGTTACCTGGACGGAGCCAGGGGTGAAGCTTTCTTT. Residues: CASRYLDGARGEAFF.

V usage is TRBV24-1 and J usage is TRBJ1-2; 8 bases line up with TRBD1. The junction had 6 bases not matched to a gene; V was cut back by 3 bases and J by 4 bases. CDR3 length: 15 amino acids. The V gene's germline CDR1 is KGHDR and CDR2 SFDVKD. The CDR3 sequence is CATSDPGQEFYGYTF. CDR3 DNA: TGTGCCACCAGTGATCCGGGACAGGAGTTCTATGGCTACACCTTC.

The table lists this clone with a count of one. V gene TRBV6-2 or TRBV6-3 combines with J gene TRBJ1-4; D is unresolved. Between the trimmed V and J ends, which lost 2 bases and 6 bases, there was a span of 7 bases. CDR1 and CDR2 (germline): MNHEY, SVGEGT. The CDR3 extends over 13 amino acids. For the CDR3, the DNA is TGTGCCAGCAGTTACCGCAGATATGAAAAACTGTTTTTT. Translation gives CASSYRRYEKLFF.

This chain uses TRBV30 with TRBJ2-7, with D hard to call. V was clipped by 1 base and J by 3 bases, with 7 bases between them. The CDR3 runs 12 residues. The V gene's germline CDR1 is GTSNPN and CDR2 SVGIG (reference sequence). The CDR3, as DNA: TGTGCCTGGAGTGGAGGCGGCTACGAGCAGTACTTC. As protein: CAWSGGGYEQYF.

This chain links TRBV7-2 with TRBJ2-1; D gene uncertain. This CDR3 spans 12 amino acids. Deletions cut 4 bases from V and 10 bases from J, with 11 bases between. Per germline, CDR1 SGHTA and CDR2 FQGNSA. CDR3 sequence reads: CASSSPLGEQFF. The CDR3 coding sequence is TGTGCCAGCAGCTCTCCATTGGGCGAGCAGTTCTTC.

V is TRBV10-3 and J is TRBJ1-6; D gene unclear. CDR1 is ENHRY and CDR2 is SYGVKD in the germline V gene. This CDR3 has 15 residues. With 7 bases removed from V and 0 bases from J, the gap between germline ends came to 10 bases. The CDR3 loop reads CAITPPSSYNSPLHF. The DNA for the CDR3 is TGTGCCATCACCCCCCCGAGCTCCTATAATTCACCCCTCCACTTT.

The chain is built from TRBV6-1 and TRBJ2-6; D possibly corresponds to TRBD2 (5 bases). Germline CDR1 MNHNS, CDR2 SASEGT. The germline V and J ends were trimmed by 4 bases and 5 bases, with 21 bases remaining between them. There are 18 residues in the CDR3. The CDR3 sequence is CASSGEGTYSVRANVLTF. As DNA, the CDR3 is TGTGCCAGCAGTGGAGAGGGAACGTACTCTGTTAGGGCCAACGTCCTGACTTTC.

CDR3 amino acids: CASSDAQGGGGKLFF. The CDR3 bases are TGTGCCAGCAGTGATGCTCAGGGAGGGGGTGGAAAACTGTTTTTT. The V call is TRBV6-1, the J call TRBJ1-4, with TRBD1 as a possible D gene (6 bases). Germline CDR1 MNHNS, CDR2 SASEGT. CDR3 length equals 15 residues. V lost 3 bases and J lost 10, with 18 bases in between.

J is TRBJ2-3 and V is TRBV11-2; 15 bases fit TRBD2. The germline gives CDR1 SGHAT, CDR2 FQNNGV. J gave up 5 bases and V 5 bases, and 8 bases lay outside the gene matches. This CDR3 spans 17 amino acids. CDR3 sequence (DNA): TGTGCCAGCAGCCTCCGGACTAGCGGGGGGGGTGTAGATACGCAGTATTTT. Encoded protein: CASSLRTSGGGVDTQYF.

The chain couples TRBV2 to TRBJ1-2; tentative D call: TRBD1 (5 bases). From germline, CDR1 is SNHLY and CDR2 FYNNEI. The CDR3 sequence is 14 residues long. V was clipped by 5 bases and J by 6 bases, with 16 bases between them. The CDR3 DNA is TGTGCCAGCAGTCCCGGGACTGACCTCGATGGCTACACCTTC. Translating it yields CASSPGTDLDGYTF.

The chain joins TRBV21-1 to TRBJ1-5; the table names TRBD1, a call not compared with the DNA. TRBV21-1 is a documented pseudogene. There are 18 residues in the CDR3. The CDR3 reads CASSKAGPGQGINQPQHF. DNA of the CDR3: TGTGCCAGCAGCAAAGCGGGACCGGGACAGGGGATCAATCAGCCCCAGCATTTT.

The genes are TRBV28 and TRBJ1-2, with TRBD1 identical over 10 bases. Germline values: CDR1 MDHEN, CDR2 SYDVKM. The CDR3 loop spans 16 amino acids. The V and J ends lost 6 bases and 4 bases, in that order; junction bases with no gene match: 11. CDR3 region: CASRASGTGVVYGYTF. Here the CDR3 DNA reads TGTGCCAGCAGGGCCTCCGGGACAGGGGTTGTCTATGGCTACACCTTC.

The rearrangement joins TRBV2 to TRBJ1-1, with D possibly matching TRBD1 (5 bases). This CDR3 contains 15 residues. CDR1 is SNHLY, CDR2 FYNNEI, per germline. Trimming removed 4 bases from V and 6 bases from J, with 18 bases in between. The CDR3 reads CASSVPGGNRAEAFF. CDR3 bases: TGTGCCAGCAGTGTCCCCGGGGGGAATAGGGCTGAAGCTTTCTTT.

The chain combines TRBV11-2 with TRBJ1-3, with D perhaps matching TRBD1 (5 bases). The CDR3 length is 14 residues. The V and J ends lost 5 bases and 1 base respectively, with 9 bases between them. Germline CDR1 is SGHAT and CDR2 is FQNNGV. The CDR3 bases are TGTGCCAGCAGCGTCCCAGGGTCTGGAAACACCATATATTTT. Protein: CASSVPGSGNTIYF.